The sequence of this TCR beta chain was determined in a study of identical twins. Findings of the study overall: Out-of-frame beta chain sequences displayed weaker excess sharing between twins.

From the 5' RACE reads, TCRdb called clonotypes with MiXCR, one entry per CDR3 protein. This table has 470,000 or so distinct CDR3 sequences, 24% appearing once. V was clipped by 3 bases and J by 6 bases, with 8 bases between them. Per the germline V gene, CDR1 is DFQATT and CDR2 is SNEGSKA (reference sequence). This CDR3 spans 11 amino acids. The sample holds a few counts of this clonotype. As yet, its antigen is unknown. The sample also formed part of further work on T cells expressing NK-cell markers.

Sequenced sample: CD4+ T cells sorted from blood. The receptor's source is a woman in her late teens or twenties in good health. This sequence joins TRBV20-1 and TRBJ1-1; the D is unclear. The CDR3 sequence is CSASLGAEAFF. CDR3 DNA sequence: TGCAGTGCTAGTCTGGGCGCTGAAGCTTTCTTT.